Sequencing of this T cell receptor beta chain was carried out in a study of beta chain features in type 1 diabetes. The wider study: Regarding age, gender and cell yields, patients proved similar to healthy donors.

Worth noting for this clone: Its specificity is unknown.

The authors sorted CD4+ naive, central memory, regulatory and stem cell-like memory cells via CD45RO/CCR7/CD25/CD127/CD95/CD27. Purity exceeded 95% in all sorted populations. Expressed TCRB transcripts were sequenced, since all the RNA that had been isolated was reverse transcribed. Measured with immunoSEQ multiplex PCR; TCRdb has only the in-frame clones, and not every one. The sample has 400,000 to 600,000 clones, 30% seen once. The CDR3 extends over 15 amino acids. In germline, CDR1 is SGDLS, CDR2 YYNGEE. V gave up 4 bases and J gave up 1 base; unmatched junction bases: 7. The study's findings and limits: Compared with healthy donors, patients appeared to share more similar naive, central memory and regulatory TCRB repertoires.

V is TRBV9 and J is TRBJ2-5; 7 nucleotides align to TRBD1. The sample taken for sequencing was naive CD4+ T cells from blood. The TCR comes from a man aged 18 to 30 in good health. CDR3 amino acids: CASSTRQGPQETQYF. CDR3 in DNA: TGTGCCAGCAGCACAAGACAGGGCCCCCAAGAGACCCAGTACTTC.